One and the same sample provided the 22 T cell receptor beta chains below, sequenced in a study of regulatory T cells in long-lasting Graves disease. Arm-PCR with iRepertoire HTBI primers amplified the CDR3 regions for these TCR beta libraries. TCRdb redid the calling of the multiplex PCR reads with MiXCR, one entry per CDR3 protein. The table shows hundreds of thousands of distinct CDR3 sequences, with more than 15% occurring only once. Time point in this sample: newly diagnosed GD, antithyroid drugs for less than 3 months. PBMC-derived RNA was used for the TCR library. This sample was shared with a second study, whose subject was T cells in Graves' hyperthyroidism and ophthalmopathy.

The sample in question was peripheral blood mononuclear cells (PBMCs), obtained at new diagnosis, from a patient treated with antithyroid drugs. These receptors came from a woman aged 35-65 years with Graves disease.

The sample holds many counts of this clonotype. CDR3: CSARANTGTGGNSPLHF. The CDR3 bases are TGCAGTGCTAGAGCCAACACCGGGACAGGGGGTAATTCACCCCTCCACTTT. J is TRBJ1-6 and V is TRBV20-1; 11 bases match TRBD1. The CDR3 runs to 17 residues. The V gene's germline CDR1 is DFQATT and CDR2 SNEGSKA (reference sequence). V shed 1 base and J 6 bases; nucleotides not matched to a gene: 8.

This clonotype came up a few times. The J gene is TRBJ1-1, the V gene TRBV7-9, with no clear D. Deletions cut 8 bases from V and 5 bases from J, with 9 bases between. CDR1 SEHNR and CDR2 FQNEAQ come from the germline V gene (reference sequence). The CDR3 covers 11 residues. The CDR3: CASRSKTEAFF. CDR3 nucleotides: TGTGCCAGCCGATCCAAAACTGAAGCTTTCTTT.

The chain joins TRBV12-3 or TRBV12-4 to TRBJ1-1; D is unclear. The CDR3 totals 15 residues. The V end lost 2 bases, the J end lost 0 bases, and 10 bases lay between the germline ends. The CDR3 is CASSLYSSMNTEAFF. The CDR3 nucleotides are TGTGCCAGCAGTTTATACAGTTCCATGAACACTGAAGCTTTCTTT.

The chain is built from TRBV19 and TRBJ1-1; D call uncertain. The CDR3 sequence is 15 residues long. V lost 2 bases to trimming and J lost 3 bases, with 13 bases between them. CDR1 LNHDA and CDR2 SQIVND come from the germline V gene (reference sequence). In nucleotides, the CDR3 is TGTGCCAGTAGTATACCGGCCCCAGGAGACACTGAAGCTTTCTTT. This gives the protein CASSIPAPGDTEAFF.

This clonotype was recorded many times. As DNA, the CDR3 is TGTGCCAGCAGCTCCGATACCATGAACACTGAAGCTTTCTTT. Residues: CASSSDTMNTEAFF. This chain uses TRBV7-9 with TRBJ1-1; D is unresolved. The V and J ends lost 4 bases and 0 bases respectively, with 9 bases between them. Germline CDR1 SEHNR, CDR2 FQNEAQ (reference sequence). This CDR3 contains 14 residues.

This clonotype was recorded many times. Relative to the germline gene, one junction end is altered; a read error may explain this. The chain links TRBV5-1 to TRBJ2-1; no clear D. This CDR3 comprises 11 residues. Germline V gene lookup returns CDR1 SGHRS and CDR2 YFSETQ. CDR3 sequence: CASSFNNEQFF. The CDR3 DNA reads TGTGCCAGCAGCTTTAACAATGAGCAGTTCTTC.

This clonotype was detected only a few times. J is TRBJ2-4 and V is TRBV6-1; 7 nucleotides match TRBD1. The CDR3 is made up of 16 amino acids. V was clipped by 4 bases and J by 1 base; unmatched bases: 7. Germline CDR1 MNHNS, CDR2 SASEGT. CDR3 sequence (DNA): TGTGCCAGCAGTGGGAGACAGGGCAGGGCCAAAAACATTCAGTACTTC. Translating gives CASSGRQGRAKNIQYF.

Comments on this clonotype: At one of its ends the junction is not consistent with the germline gene, which may arise from a read error. This sequence joins TRBV6-5 and TRBJ2-1; 10 positions agree with TRBD1. The CDR3 runs 15 residues. Germline V gene sequence: CDR1 MNHEY, CDR2 SVGAGI. CDR3 in amino acids: CASSSDRDRGSEQFF. The CDR3, as DNA: TGTGCAAGCAGTTCGGACCGGGACAGGGGAAGTGAGCAGTTCTTC.

This clonotype was seen many times. The J gene is TRBJ2-1, the V gene TRBV11-3; 14 nucleotides agree with TRBD2. V was clipped by 1 base and J by 6 bases; unmatched bases: 5. This CDR3 has 17 residues. From germline, CDR1 is SGHNT and CDR2 YENEEA. The chain's CDR3 is CASSLVGLAGGFNEQFF. As DNA, the CDR3 is TGTGCCAGCAGCTTAGTCGGACTAGCGGGGGGATTCAATGAGCAGTTCTTC. Full variable domain (outside the CDR3, taken from reference TRBV11-3 and TRBJ2-1): EAGVVQSPRYKIIEKKQPVAFWCNPISGHNTLYWYLQNLGQGPELLIRYENEEAVDDSQLPKDRFSAERLKGVDSTLKIQPAELGDSAVYLCASSLVGLAGGFNEQFFGPGTRLTVL.

This rearrangement joins TRBV14 to TRBJ2-3; no definite D call. Between the trimmed V and J ends, which lost 4 bases and 5 bases, there was a span of 13 bases. Germline V gives CDR1 SGHDN, CDR2 FVKESK. The CDR3 has 14 residues. The CDR3 reads CASSRVILGDTQYF. The CDR3 DNA reads TGTGCCAGCAGCCGAGTTATCCTCGGAGATACGCAGTATTTT.

This clonotype was found many times. The genes are TRBV12-3 or TRBV12-4 and TRBJ1-5; D uncertain. The CDR3 spans 15 residues. Between the trimmed V and J ends, which lost 6 bases and 2 bases, there was a span of 14 bases. The CDR3 DNA sequence: TGTGCCAGCAGCTTTAGGGAGGAAGGCAATCAGCCCCAGCATTTT. Translated, it gives CASSFREEGNQPQHF.

The sample holds many counts of this clonotype. V gene TRBV18 combines with J gene TRBJ1-2; 7 bases are a match to TRBD1. The trim removed 5 bases at V and 6 bases at J, leaving 12 bases unmatched. Germline lookup yields CDR1 KGHSH and CDR2 LQKENI. CDR3 length: 15 amino acids. The CDR3 nucleotides read TGTGCCAGCTCAACAATGACAGGGCGTCTGGATGGCTACACCTTC. Protein sequence: CASSTMTGRLDGYTF.

This clonotype was observed many times. The J gene is TRBJ2-7, the V gene TRBV6-1; the match to TRBD1 covers 12 bases. This CDR3 spans 16 amino acids. J was trimmed by 6 bases and V by 6 bases; bases with no gene match: 12. Germline CDR1 reads MNHNS; CDR2 reads SASEGT. This CDR3 reads CASRRASGTGGSEQYF. CDR3 in DNA: TGTGCCAGCAGGCGGGCTTCCGGGACAGGGGGCTCCGAGCAGTACTTC.

This clonotype was counted at least ten times. The J gene is TRBJ2-3, the V gene TRBV12-5; D is unresolved. Between the trimmed V and J ends, which lost 6 bases and 2 bases, there was a span of 9 bases. The CDR3 has 13 residues. Germline CDR1 and CDR2: LGHNT and FRNRAP. This CDR3 reads CASGLWPTDTQYF. CDR3 DNA: TGTGCTAGTGGCCTGTGGCCCACAGATACGCAGTATTTT.

This clonotype was seen a few times. V gene TRBV27 combines with J gene TRBJ1-6; 7 bases line up with TRBD1. This CDR3 region has 16 residues. Germline lookup yields CDR1 MNHEY and CDR2 SMNVEV (reference sequence). The V gene end was trimmed by 5 bases and the J gene end by 4 bases; junction bases not matched to a gene: 8. In DNA, the CDR3 is TGTGCCAGCAGTCTCACAGGGGCATCATATAATTCACCCCTCCACTTT. This encodes CASSLTGASYNSPLHF.

This clonotype turned up a few times. CDR3 DNA: TGTGCCAGCAGCTTTCCGGGACAAGGAAATGAAAAACTGTTTTTT. This translates into CASSFPGQGNEKLFF. The chain couples TRBV7-2 to TRBJ1-4; maybe TRBD1 (6 bases). This CDR3 comprises 15 residues. Germline V CDR1 and CDR2: SGHTA, FQGNSA. Between the trimmed V and J ends, which lost 3 bases and 5 bases, there was a span of 13 bases.

This clonotype was counted a few times. The gene calls are TRBV5-1 and TRBJ1-4, with TRBD1 as a possible D gene (6 bases). CDR1 is SGHRS, CDR2 YFSETQ, per germline. Trimming took 4 bases from V and 5 from J, leaving 12 bases between them. This CDR3 comprises 14 residues. For the CDR3, the DNA is TGCGCCAGCAGCACTGGACAGACAAATGAAAAACTGTTTTTT. Protein: CASSTGQTNEKLFF.

The table lists this clonotype with many counts. The chain has TRBV6-2 or TRBV6-3 and TRBJ2-4; D may be TRBD1 or TRBD2 (5 bases each). Trimming pared 5 bases from V and 6 bases from J, leaving 17 bases between. In germline, CDR1 is MNHEY, CDR2 SVGEGT. The CDR3 totals 15 residues. The CDR3 DNA reads as TGTGCCAGCAGTCTCCTCGGGGCCCCAGGAAACATTCAGTACTTC. Translating gives CASSLLGAPGNIQYF.

This clonotype was seen ten or more times. The chain recombines TRBV2 with TRBJ2-6; 8 bases are shared with TRBD1. The CDR3 is made up of 19 amino acids. Germline V lookup: CDR1 SNHLY, CDR2 FYNNEI. V shed 5 bases and J 4 bases; nucleotides not matched to a gene: 16. CDR3 in amino acids: CASSPAGGALLGGANVLTF. The CDR3 region has the DNA TGTGCCAGCAGTCCCGCAGGGGGCGCGCTCCTCGGCGGGGCCAACGTCCTGACTTTC.

This clonotype was counted ten times or more. This chain connects TRBV2 to TRBJ1-6; TRBD1 agrees at 8 bases. The CDR3 is made up of 15 amino acids. The germline V gene has CDR1 SNHLY and CDR2 FYNNEI. Trimming removed 6 bases from V and 10 bases from J; junction bases left unmatched: 11. Here the CDR3 DNA reads TGTGCCAGCAGCCATCGGACAGGGTGGGACTCACCCCTCCACTTT. It codes for CASSHRTGWDSPLHF.

At least ten counts were recorded for this clonotype. The chain employs TRBV27 and TRBJ2-5; D is perhaps TRBD1 (6 bases). This CDR3 is built from 17 residues. CDR1 is MNHEY, CDR2 SMNVEV, per germline (reference sequence). V lost 0 bases and J 0 bases, leaving 14 bases between the germline ends. The CDR3 DNA reads TGTGCCAGCAGTTTATCCAGGGGCAAACGGTACCAAGAGACCCAGTACTTC. This encodes CASSLSRGKRYQETQYF.

This clonotype was recorded a few times. This chain connects TRBV6-1 to TRBJ2-3; unclear D gene. This CDR3 has 14 amino acids. Germline V gene lookup returns CDR1 MNHNS and CDR2 SASEGT. V dropped 1 base and J dropped 4 bases, with 9 bases sitting between them. The CDR3 spells CASSEEGFADTQYF. The CDR3, as DNA: TGTGCCAGCAGTGAAGAGGGTTTTGCAGATACGCAGTATTTT.